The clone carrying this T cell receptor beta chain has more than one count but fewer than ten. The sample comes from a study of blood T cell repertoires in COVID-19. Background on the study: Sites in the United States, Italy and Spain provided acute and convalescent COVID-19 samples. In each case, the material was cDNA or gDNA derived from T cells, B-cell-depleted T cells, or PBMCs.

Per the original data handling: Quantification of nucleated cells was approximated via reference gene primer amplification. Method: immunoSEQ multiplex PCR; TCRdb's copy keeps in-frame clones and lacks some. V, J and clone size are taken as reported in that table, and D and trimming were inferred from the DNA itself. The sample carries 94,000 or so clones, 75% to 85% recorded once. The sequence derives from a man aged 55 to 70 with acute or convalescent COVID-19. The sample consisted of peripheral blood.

The CDR3 DNA follows: TGCAGCGGGGAGCGGGGGGGCAATGAGCAGTTCTTC. This sequence encodes CSGERGGNEQFF. This chain uses TRBV29-1 with TRBJ2-1; 10 bases match TRBD2. J lost 6 bases, V lost 7 bases, and 3 bases had no gene match. Germline-derived CDR1 and CDR2 are SQVTM and ANQGSEA. CDR3 length equals 12 residues.